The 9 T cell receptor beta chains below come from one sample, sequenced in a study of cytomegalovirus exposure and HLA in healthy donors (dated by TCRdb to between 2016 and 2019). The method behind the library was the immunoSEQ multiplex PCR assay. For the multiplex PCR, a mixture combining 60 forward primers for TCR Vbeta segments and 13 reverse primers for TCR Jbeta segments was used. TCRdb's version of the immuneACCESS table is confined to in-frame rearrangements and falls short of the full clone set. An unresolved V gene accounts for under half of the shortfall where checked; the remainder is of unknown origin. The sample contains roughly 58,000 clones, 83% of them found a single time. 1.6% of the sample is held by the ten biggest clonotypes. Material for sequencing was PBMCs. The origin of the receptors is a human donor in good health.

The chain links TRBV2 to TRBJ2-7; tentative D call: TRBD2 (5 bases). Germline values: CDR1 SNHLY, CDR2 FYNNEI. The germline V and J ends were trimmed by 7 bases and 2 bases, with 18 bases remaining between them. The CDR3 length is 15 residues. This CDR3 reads CASTSSAGVPYEQYF. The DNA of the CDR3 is TGTGCCAGCACCTCATCCGCCGGGGTCCCCTACGAGCAGTACTTC.

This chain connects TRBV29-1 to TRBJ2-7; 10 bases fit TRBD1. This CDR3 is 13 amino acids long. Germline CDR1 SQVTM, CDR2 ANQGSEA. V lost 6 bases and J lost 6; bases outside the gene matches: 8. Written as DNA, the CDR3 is TGCAGCGTCCTGACAGGGGGCTTCAGCGAGCAGTACTTC. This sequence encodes CSVLTGGFSEQYF.

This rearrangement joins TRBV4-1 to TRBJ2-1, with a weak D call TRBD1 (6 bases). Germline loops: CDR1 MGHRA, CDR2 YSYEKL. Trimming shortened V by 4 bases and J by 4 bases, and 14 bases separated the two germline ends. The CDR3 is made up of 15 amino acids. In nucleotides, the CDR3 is TGCGCCAGCAGCCTAGAGGGACAAACTTACAATGAGCAGTTCTTC. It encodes CASSLEGQTYNEQFF.

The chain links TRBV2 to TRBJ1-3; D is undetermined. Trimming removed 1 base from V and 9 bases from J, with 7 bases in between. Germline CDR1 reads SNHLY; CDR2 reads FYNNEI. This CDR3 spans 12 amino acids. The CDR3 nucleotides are TGTGCCAGCAGTGAAGGAGGCAGCACCATATATTTT. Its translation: CASSEGGSTIYF. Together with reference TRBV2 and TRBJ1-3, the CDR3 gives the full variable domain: EPEVTQTPSHQVTQMGQEVILRCVPISNHLYFYWYRQILGQKVEFLVSFYNNEISEKSEIFDDQFSVERPDGSNFTLKIRSTKLEDSAMYFCASSEGGSTIYFGEGSWLTVV.

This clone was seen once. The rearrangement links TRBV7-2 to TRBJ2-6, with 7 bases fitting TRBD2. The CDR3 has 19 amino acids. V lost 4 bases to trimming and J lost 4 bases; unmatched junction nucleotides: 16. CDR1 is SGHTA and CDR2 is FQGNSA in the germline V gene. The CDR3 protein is CASSWEGTSRARGANVLTF. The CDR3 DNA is TGTGCCAGCAGCTGGGAGGGCACCTCTCGGGCGAGGGGGGCCAACGTCCTGACTTTC.

The CDR3 protein is CAWDRGHGELFF. CDR3 sequence (DNA): TGTGCCTGGGACCGGGGACACGGGGAGCTGTTTTTT. V usage is TRBV30 and J usage is TRBJ2-2; D possibly corresponds to TRBD1 (6 bases). Germline V gene lookup returns CDR1 GTSNPN and CDR2 SVGIG (reference sequence). V lost 5 bases and J lost 7, with 11 bases in between. The CDR3 is 12 residues long.

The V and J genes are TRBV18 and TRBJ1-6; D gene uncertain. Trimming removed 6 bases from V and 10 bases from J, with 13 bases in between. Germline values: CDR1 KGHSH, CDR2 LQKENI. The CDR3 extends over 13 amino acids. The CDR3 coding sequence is TGTGCCAGCTCCCGAGCGGCGGGGTCACCCCTCCACTTT. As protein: CASSRAAGSPLHF.

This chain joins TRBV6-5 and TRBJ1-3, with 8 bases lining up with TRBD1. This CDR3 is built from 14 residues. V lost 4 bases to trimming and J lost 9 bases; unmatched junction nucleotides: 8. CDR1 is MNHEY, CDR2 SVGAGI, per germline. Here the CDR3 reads CASSSSGGRGTIYF. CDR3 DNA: TGTGCCAGCAGTTCCTCAGGGGGCCGGGGCACCATATATTTT.

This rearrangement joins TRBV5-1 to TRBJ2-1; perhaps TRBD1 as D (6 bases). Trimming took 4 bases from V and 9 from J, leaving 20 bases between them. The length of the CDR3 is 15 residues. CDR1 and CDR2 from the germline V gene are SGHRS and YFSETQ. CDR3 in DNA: TGCGCCAGCAGCGCTTACAGGGAAGGGGTAGCTGAGCAGTTCTTC. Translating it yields CASSAYREGVAEQFF.